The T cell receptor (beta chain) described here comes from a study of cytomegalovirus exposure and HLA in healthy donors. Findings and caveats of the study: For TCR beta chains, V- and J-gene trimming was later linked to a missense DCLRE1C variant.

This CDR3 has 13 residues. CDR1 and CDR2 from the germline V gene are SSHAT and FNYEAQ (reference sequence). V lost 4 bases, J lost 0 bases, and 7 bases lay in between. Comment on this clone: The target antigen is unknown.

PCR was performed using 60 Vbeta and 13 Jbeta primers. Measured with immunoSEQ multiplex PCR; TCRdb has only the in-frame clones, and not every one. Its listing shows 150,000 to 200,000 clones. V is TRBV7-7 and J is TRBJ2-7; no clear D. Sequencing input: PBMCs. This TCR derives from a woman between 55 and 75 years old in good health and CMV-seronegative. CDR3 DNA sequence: TGTGCCAGCAGCTCGGTAGACTCCTACGAGCAGTACTTC. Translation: CASSSVDSYEQYF.